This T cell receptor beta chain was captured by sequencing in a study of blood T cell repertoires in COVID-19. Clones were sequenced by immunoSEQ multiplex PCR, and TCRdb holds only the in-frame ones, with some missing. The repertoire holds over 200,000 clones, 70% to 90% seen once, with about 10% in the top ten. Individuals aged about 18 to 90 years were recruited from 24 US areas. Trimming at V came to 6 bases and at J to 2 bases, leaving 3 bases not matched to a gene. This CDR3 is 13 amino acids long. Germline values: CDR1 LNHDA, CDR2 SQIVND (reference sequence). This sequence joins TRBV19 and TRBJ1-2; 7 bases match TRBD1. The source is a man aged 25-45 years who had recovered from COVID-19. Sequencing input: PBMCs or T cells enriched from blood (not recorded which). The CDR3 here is CASRRDRNYGYTF. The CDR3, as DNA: TGTGCCAGTAGGAGGGACAGAAACTATGGCTACACCTTC.